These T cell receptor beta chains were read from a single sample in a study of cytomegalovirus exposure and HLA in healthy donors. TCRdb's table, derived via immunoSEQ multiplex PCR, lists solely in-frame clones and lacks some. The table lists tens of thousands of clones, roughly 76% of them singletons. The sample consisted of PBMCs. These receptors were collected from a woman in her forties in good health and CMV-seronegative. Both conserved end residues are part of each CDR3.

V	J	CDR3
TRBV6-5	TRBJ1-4	CASSGEGIGEKLFF
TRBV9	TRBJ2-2	CASSPRPGAGLAGYGELFF
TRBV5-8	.	CASSLVDLGPYEQYF
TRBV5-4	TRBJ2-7	CASSFGQAYEQYF
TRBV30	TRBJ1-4	CAWSKLLGTGVEKLFF
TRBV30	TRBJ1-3	CAWNPTGAASSGNTIYF
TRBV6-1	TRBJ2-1	CASSLTSGDYNEQFF
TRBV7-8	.	CASSPLGDFYEQYF
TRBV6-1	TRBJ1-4	CASSGTATNEKLFF
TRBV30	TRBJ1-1	CAWSDRGLGAFF
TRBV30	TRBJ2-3	CAWSAASGGTDTQYF
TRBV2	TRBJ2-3	CASSEDRGQDTQYF
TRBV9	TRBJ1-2	CASSPRDRVVGGYTF
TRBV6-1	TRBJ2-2	CASSEVPGGRTGELFF
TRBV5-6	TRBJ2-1	CASSPQQGMSYNEQFF
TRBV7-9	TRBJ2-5	CASSPGTGETQYF
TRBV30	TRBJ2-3	CAWRIYSGSARNTQYF
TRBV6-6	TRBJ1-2	CASRPDSPYYGYTF
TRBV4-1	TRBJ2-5	CASSQVFGTEEETQYF
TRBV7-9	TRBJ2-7	CASSPRDRGGDPGEQYF
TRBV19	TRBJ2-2	CASSISSNTGELFF
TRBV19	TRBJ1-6	CASSISVRKINSPLHF
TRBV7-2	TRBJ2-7	CASSFRQGATYEQYF
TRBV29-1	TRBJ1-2	CSVTADRNYGYTF
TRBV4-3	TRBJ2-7	CASSPGLDSYEQYF
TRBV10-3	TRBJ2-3	CAISEGTGGSGMDTQYF
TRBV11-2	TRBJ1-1	CASSNPWGGRRKAEAFF
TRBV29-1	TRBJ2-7	CSVDGPSGFNEQYF
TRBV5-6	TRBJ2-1	CASSSRDKYYNEQFF
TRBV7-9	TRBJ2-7	CASSLAGVGAYEQYF
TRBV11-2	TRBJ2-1	CASSFSGSYNEQFF
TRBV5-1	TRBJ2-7	CASSLVTSGGSAYEQYF
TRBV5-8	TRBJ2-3	CASSLEGVSVTDTQYF
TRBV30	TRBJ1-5	CAWRAQPRDQPQHF
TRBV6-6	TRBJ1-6	CASSYGQGAKNSPLHF
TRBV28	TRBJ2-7	CASKGPGVDEQYF
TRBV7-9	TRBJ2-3	CASSLGNSEDTQYF
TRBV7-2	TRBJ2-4	CASSLVGGSQNIQYF
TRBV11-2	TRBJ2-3	CASSSRLAVGTDTQYF
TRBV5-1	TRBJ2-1	CASSLASANEQFF